This T cell receptor (beta chain) was documented in a study of cytomegalovirus exposure and HLA in healthy donors. Generated by immunoSEQ multiplex PCR, the TCRdb table keeps only in-frame clones and is missing some. This sample has 200,000 or so clones; under 95% occur once, and the top ten carry about 0.95%. The germline V gene encodes CDR1 SGHRS and CDR2 YFSETQ. The V gene end was trimmed by 4 bases and the J gene end by 8 bases; junction bases not matched to a gene: 6. The CDR3 contains 13 residues. The J gene is TRBJ1-2, the V gene TRBV5-1; 9 nucleotides align to TRBD1. Sequenced input: PBMCs. This clonotype was obtained from a woman aged 18-29 years in good health and CMV-seronegative. The CDR3, as DNA: TGCGCCAGCAGCCCACAGGGGGCGGAGGGCTACACCTTC. Protein product: CASSPQGAEGYTF.